The clone carrying this TCR beta chain was seen many times. Its antigen remains unidentified. The data were taken from a study of Graves' ophthalmopathy and Graves' hyperthyroidism. Study information: Stable hyperthyroidism meant no ophthalmopathy within 18 months of follow-up. Broader study findings: Both an approximately 69% sensitivity and a 72.22% specificity characterized the model's predictions of ophthalmopathy progression.

Patients in the hyperthyroidism group, adults aged 18 to 65, were newly diagnosed, under 2 months' duration. It was on clinical symptoms, serum thyroxine, TRAb, thyroid ultrasound and orbital computed tomography that diagnosis relied. From RNA, the CDR3 regions of TCR beta chains were amplified and sequenced. The workflow started with a first-round RT-PCR run with HTBI primers and then moved on to a second-round multiplex PCR. In TCRdb, the multiplex PCR reads were re-called with MiXCR into one record per CDR3 protein. The sample has 900,000 to 1,200,000 distinct CDR3 sequences, 36% seen once; the top ten hold approximately 10%. The sequenced sample consisted of peripheral blood or thyroid tissue (not recorded which). The source of this sequence is an adult man with Graves' hyperthyroidism.

In DNA form, the CDR3 reads TGTGCCAGCAGTGAATGGGCCCCCGACAGGGGAAAGTTGAACACTGAAGCTTTCTTT. Its protein product is CASSEWAPDRGKLNTEAFF. The chain joins TRBV25-1 to TRBJ1-1, with 8 bases identical to TRBD1. The CDR3 totals 19 residues. Germline loops: CDR1 MGHDK, CDR2 SYGVNS. V shed 1 base and J 0 bases; nucleotides not matched to a gene: 13.